The clone carrying this T cell receptor (beta chain) occurred a few times. Its matching antigen is unknown. Using unique molecular identifiers, the investigators prepared the TCRbeta library. TCRdb reprocessed the PCR reads with MiXCR, giving one entry per CDR3 protein. The sample lists 700,000 to 950,000 distinct CDR3 sequences, under 20% occurring once. This record belongs to a study of T-cell reconstitution after alpha-beta-depleted transplantation in children. General study results and limits: Some patients' high day-60 TCRbeta diversity was traced to surviving recipient T cells and thymic progenitors. After one year, T-cell counts and TCRbeta diversity mostly came from new T cells. It was reported that alpha-beta T cells came from several hundred expanded graft clones (about two months after transplant).

This CDR3 region has 15 residues. V shed 4 bases and J shed 1 base, with 13 bases lying between them. Germline lookup yields CDR1 LNHNV and CDR2 YYDKDF (reference sequence). The sample was PBMCs, mostly from graft donor cells, taken 360 days after TCRalphabeta/CD19-depleted stem cell transplant. This TCR came from a male patient between 5 and 17 years old who had a stem cell transplant for acute lymphoblastic leukemia, so the T cells may come from the graft donor. The V call is TRBV15, the J call TRBJ1-1; D gene uncertain. CDR3 residues: CATSTYSLGNTEAFF. In nucleotides, the CDR3 is TGTGCCACCAGCACCTACAGCCTTGGGAACACTGAAGCTTTCTTT.